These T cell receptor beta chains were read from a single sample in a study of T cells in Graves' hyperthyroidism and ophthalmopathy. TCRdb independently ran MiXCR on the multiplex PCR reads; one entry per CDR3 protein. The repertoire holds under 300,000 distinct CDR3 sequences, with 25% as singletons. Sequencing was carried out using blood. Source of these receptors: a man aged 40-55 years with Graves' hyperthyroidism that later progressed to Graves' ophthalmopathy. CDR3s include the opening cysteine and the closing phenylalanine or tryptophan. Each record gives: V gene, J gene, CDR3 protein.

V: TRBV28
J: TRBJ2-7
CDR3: CASSVRGENLYEQYF

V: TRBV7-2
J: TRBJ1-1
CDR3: CASSPRRVFEAFF

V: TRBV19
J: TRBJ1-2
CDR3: CASSIDFAGALGYTF

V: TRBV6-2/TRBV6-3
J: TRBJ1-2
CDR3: CASSRPGTGTGYTF

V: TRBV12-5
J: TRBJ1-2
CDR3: CASGLVGTSYGYTF

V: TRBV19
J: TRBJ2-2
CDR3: CAARSANTGELFF

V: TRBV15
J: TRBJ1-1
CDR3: CATKQGLSPPEAFF

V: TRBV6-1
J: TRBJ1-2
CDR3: CASSTDKNYGYTF

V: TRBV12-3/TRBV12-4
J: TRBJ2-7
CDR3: CASSSGEWSYEQYF

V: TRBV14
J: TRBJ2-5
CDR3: CASSERAVGTQYF

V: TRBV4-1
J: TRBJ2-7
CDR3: CASSQLSGQGSYEQYF

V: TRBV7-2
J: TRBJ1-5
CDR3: CASSRRGFNQPQHF

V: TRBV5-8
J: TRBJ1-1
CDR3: CASSWPGRNTEAFF

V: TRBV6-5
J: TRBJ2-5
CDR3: CAARLDPGQETQYF

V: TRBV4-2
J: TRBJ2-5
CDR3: CASSQDLRAGARKETQYF

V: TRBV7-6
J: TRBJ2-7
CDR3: CASSLGSGGPYEQYF

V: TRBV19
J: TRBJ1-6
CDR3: CASSTTSGQDGFSPLHF

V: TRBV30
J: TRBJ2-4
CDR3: CAWSASQPKNIQYF

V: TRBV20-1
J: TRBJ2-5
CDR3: CSAREVGVETQYF

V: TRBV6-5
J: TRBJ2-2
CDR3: CASRRQGVLAGTGELFF

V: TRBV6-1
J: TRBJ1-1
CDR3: CASSRPAAEAFF

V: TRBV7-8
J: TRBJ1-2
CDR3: CASSLGLAGNYGYTF

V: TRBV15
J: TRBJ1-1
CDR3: CATSRDPGQGNTEAFF

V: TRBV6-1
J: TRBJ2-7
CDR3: CASSPREGPSYYEQYF

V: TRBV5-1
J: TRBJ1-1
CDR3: CASSLRPATEAFF

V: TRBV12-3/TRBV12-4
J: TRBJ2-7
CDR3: CASTKGVGIPSEQYF

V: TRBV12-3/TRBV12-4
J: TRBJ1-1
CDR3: CASSLRGGAEAFF

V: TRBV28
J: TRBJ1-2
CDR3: CASSRGRPYGYTF

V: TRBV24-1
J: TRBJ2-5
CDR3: CVTSLAGGQETQYF

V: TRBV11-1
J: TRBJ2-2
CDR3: CASLGDRVLGRTGELFF

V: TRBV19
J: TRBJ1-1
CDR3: CASRRTADTEAFF

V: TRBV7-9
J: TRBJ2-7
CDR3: CASSAPGQGSYEQYF

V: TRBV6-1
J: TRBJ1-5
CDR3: CASREDTYDNNQPQHF

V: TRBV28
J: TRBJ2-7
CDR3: CASAGVGEQYF

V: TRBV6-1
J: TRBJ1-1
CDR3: CASRWQGGTEAFF

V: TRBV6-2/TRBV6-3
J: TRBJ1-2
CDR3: CASSFKVGYTF

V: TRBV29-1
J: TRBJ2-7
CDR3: CSVASGTGAAEQYF

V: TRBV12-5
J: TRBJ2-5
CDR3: CASGSPFGGEETQYF

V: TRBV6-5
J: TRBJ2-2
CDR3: CASSYLGRDTGELFF

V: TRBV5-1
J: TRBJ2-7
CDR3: CASSRRAGVGALDEQYF

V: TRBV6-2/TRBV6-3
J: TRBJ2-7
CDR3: CASSLGAMAYEQYF

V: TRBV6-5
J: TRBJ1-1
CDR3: CASTYQGTMNTEAFF

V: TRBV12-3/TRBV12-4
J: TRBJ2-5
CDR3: CASSFWGGGSVETQYF

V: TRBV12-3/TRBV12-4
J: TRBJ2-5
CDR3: CASSPQGQRETQYF

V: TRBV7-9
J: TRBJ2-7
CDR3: CASSSMSEQYF